A selection of T cell receptor beta chains follows, all from one sample in a study of siplizumab effects on memory and regulatory T cells. Using immunoSEQ multiplex PCR, the repertoire was profiled, and TCRdb retains in-frame clones only, with some absent. Seen here are approximately 100,000 clones, 94% observed once, and the top ten hold approximately 0.61%. The sample comprised Tregs sorted from blood. The receptors derive from a human donor in good health. Both conserved end residues are part of each CDR3. D genes are given only for firm matches. Size tells how often a clone was seen (once, few, many) or the class of an expanded clone, and some rows leave it out.

>TRBD1|-|TRBV7-8|TRBJ1-3
CASSLVGQLLSSENTIYF
TGTGCCAGCAGCTTAGTGGGACAGCTCCTTAGCTCTGAAAACACCATATATTTT
>TRBD1|-|TRBV29-1|TRBJ1-2
CSGRSGTGGFGGYTF
TGCAGCGGACGATCCGGGACAGGGGGTTTCGGTGGCTACACCTTC
>-|-|TRBV15|TRBJ1-2
CATSRGQGIRSTF
TGTGCCACCAGCAGAGGTCAGGGTATCCGATCCACCTTC
>-|-|TRBV29-1|TRBJ2-1
CSIGDYNEQFF
TGCAGCATTGGTGACTACAATGAGCAGTTCTTC
>-|-|TRBV2|TRBJ2-7
CASASNYEQYF
TGTGCCAGCGCCAGCAACTACGAGCAGTACTTC
>-|-|TRBV21-1|TRBJ2-5
CASSKDINVGGYF
TGTGCCAGCAGCAAGGATATCAATGTAGGTGGGTACTTC
>-|-|TRBV28|TRBJ1-5
CASSLLGSSNQPQHF
TGTGCCAGCAGCCTGCTGGGCTCAAGCAATCAGCCCCAGCATTTT
>TRBD1|-|TRBV10-1|TRBJ2-3
CASSERAGGTDTQYF
TGCGCCAGCAGTGAGCGGGCAGGGGGAACAGATACGCAGTATTTT
>TRBD1|-|TRBV5-1|TRBJ2-7
CASSPPGQGALDEQYF
TGCGCCAGCAGCCCCCCGGGACAGGGGGCTTTAGACGAGCAGTACTTC
>-|-|TRBV4-1|TRBJ1-4
CASSQDIGAFNEKLFF
TGCGCCAGCAGCCAAGATATCGGGGCCTTTAATGAAAAACTGTTTTTT
>-|-|TRBV5-1|TRBJ2-3
CASSSSTDLGTDTQYF
TGCGCCAGCAGCTCTTCCACTGACTTGGGCACAGATACGCAGTATTTT
>-|-|TRBV9|TRBJ2-3
CASSSRQATDTQYF
TGTGCCAGCAGCTCCCGACAAGCTACAGATACGCAGTATTTT
>TRBD1|-|TRBV7-2|TRBJ1-5
CASSFPGGVSNQPQHF
TGCGCCAGCAGCTTTCCAGGGGGCGTCAGCAATCAGCCCCAGCATTTT
>-|once|TRBV9|TRBJ1-1
CASSPQRKGAFF
TGTGCCAGCAGCCCCCAAAGGAAGGGAGCTTTCTTT
>-|-|TRBV28|TRBJ1-2
CASSRQTSYGYTF
TGTGCCAGCAGTCGACAGACCTCTTATGGCTACACCTTC
>-|-|TRBV30|TRBJ1-2
CAWGTSYGYTF
TGTGCCTGGGGGACAAGCTATGGCTACACCTTC
>-|-|TRBV28|TRBJ2-7
CASSLPSSYEQYF
TGTGCCAGCAGTTTACCCAGCTCCTACGAGCAGTACTTC
>-|-|TRBV27|TRBJ2-7
CASSLKGWNSYEQYF
TGTGCCAGCAGCCTAAAGGGGTGGAACAGCTACGAGCAGTACTTC
>TRBD1|-|TRBV5-5|TRBJ1-5
CASSLGTGVQPQHF
TGTGCCAGCAGCCTCGGGACAGGGGTTCAGCCCCAGCATTTT
>TRBD1|-|TRBV28|TRBJ2-7
CASRPRTGAAYEQYF
TGTGCCAGCAGACCCCGGACAGGGGCCGCCTACGAGCAGTACTTC
>-|-|TRBV19|TRBJ2-2
CASSPFLGQRIDTGELFF
TGTGCCAGTAGCCCATTCTTAGGGCAGAGAATAGACACCGGGGAGCTGTTTTTT
>-|-|TRBV13|TRBJ1-2
CASSLVVLGPLGYTF
TGTGCCAGCAGCTTAGTTGTATTGGGACCCCTTGGCTACACCTTC
>-|-|TRBV6-6|TRBJ1-5
CASSYSRPAYNQPQHF
TGTGCCAGCAGTTACTCGCGGCCAGCCTATAATCAGCCCCAGCATTTT
>-|-|TRBV20-1|TRBJ1-1
CSARDPPGAFF
TGCAGTGCTAGAGATCCCCCCGGAGCTTTCTTT
>-|once|TRBV5-1|TRBJ2-7
CASSSGLGESDEQYF
TGCGCCAGCAGCTCCGGACTGGGGGAGTCGGACGAGCAGTACTTC
>-|-|TRBV5-4|TRBJ2-3
CASSLRRGMKGDTQYF
TGTGCCAGCAGCTTACGCAGAGGGATGAAGGGAGATACGCAGTATTTT
>-|-|TRBV18|TRBJ1-2
CASSRTDATPWAYGYTF
TGTGCCAGCTCGCGGACCGACGCTACCCCCTGGGCGTATGGCTACACCTTC
>TRBD2|-|TRBV30|TRBJ2-3
CAWKPSGRSTDTQYF
TGTGCCTGGAAGCCTAGCGGAAGAAGCACAGATACGCAGTATTTT
>TRBD1|-|TRBV5-4|TRBJ1-5
CASSLTGQGDFNQPQHF
TGTGCCAGCAGCCTAACGGGACAGGGGGATTTCAATCAGCCCCAGCATTTT
>TRBD2|-|TRBV10-2|TRBJ2-7
CASMTSGIGYEQYF
TGCGCCAGCATGACTAGCGGGATTGGCTACGAGCAGTACTTC
>-|-|TRBV4-1|TRBJ2-7
CASSQEGAYTYEQYF
TGCGCCAGCAGCCAAGAGGGGGCATATACCTACGAGCAGTACTTC
>-|-|TRBV11-2|TRBJ2-2
CASSLRTGGVFGGELFF
TGTGCCAGCAGCCTCCGGACCGGGGGCGTTTTCGGAGGGGAGCTGTTTTTT